One sample yielded the 20 T cell receptor beta chains listed below, sequenced in a study of siplizumab effects on memory and regulatory T cells. Sequencing was performed with immunoSEQ multiplex PCR; in TCRdb, only in-frame clones are kept and a portion is missing. The sample lists around 110,000 clones; around 94% were seen once. Material for sequencing was non-Treg CD4+ T cells sorted from blood. These receptors all come from a human donor in good health.

This chain connects TRBV29-1 to TRBJ2-3; unclear D gene. CDR1 and CDR2 (germline): SQVTM, ANQGSEA. Trimming removed 8 bases at V and 3 bases at J, with 9 bases between. This CDR3 has 11 residues. CDR3 region: CSPRRTDTQYF. CDR3 bases: TGCAGCCCCCGTCGGACAGATACGCAGTATTTT.

The rearrangement joins TRBV18 to TRBJ2-1; 9 bases are a match to TRBD2. Trimming at V came to 3 bases and at J to 1 base, leaving 4 bases not matched to a gene. The CDR3 is 16 residues long. Germline values: CDR1 KGHSH, CDR2 LQKENI. The CDR3 spells CASSPLAGLSYNEQFF. Here the CDR3 DNA reads TGTGCCAGCTCACCCCTAGCGGGGCTATCCTACAATGAGCAGTTCTTC.

The gene calls are TRBV12-5 and TRBJ2-7; TRBD1 agrees at 9 bases. Trimming took 3 bases from V and 0 from J; bases not matched to a gene: 3. The CDR3 consists of 15 residues. Looked up from germline, CDR1 is LGHNT and CDR2 is FRNRAP. CDR3 DNA: TGTGCTAGTGGTTTACCGGACAGGGGCTCCTACGAGCAGTACTTC. Protein: CASGLPDRGSYEQYF. The variable domain in full, with the rest retrieved from reference TRBV12-5 and TRBJ2-7, is DARVTQTPRHKVTEMGQEVTMRCQPILGHNTVFWYRQTMMQGLELLAYFRNRAPLDDSGMPKDRFSAEMPDATLATLKIQPSEPRDSAVYFCASGLPDRGSYEQYFGPGTRLTVT.

The rearrangement uses TRBV5-1 and TRBJ2-6; 7 bases are a match to TRBD2. The ends lost 5 bases at V and 0 bases at J; junction bases unmatched: 11. There are 18 residues in the CDR3. CDR1 and CDR2 (germline): SGHRS, YFSETQ. This CDR3 reads CASSYWEGGTSGANVLTF. The CDR3 coding sequence is TGCGCCAGCAGTTACTGGGAGGGAGGGACCTCTGGGGCCAACGTCCTGACTTTC.

The chain uses TRBV11-3 and TRBJ2-1; TRBD1 agrees at 9 bases. Germline V lookup: CDR1 SGHNT, CDR2 YENEEA. Trimming at V came to 5 bases and at J to 0 bases, leaving 5 bases not matched to a gene. CDR3 length: 16 residues. CDR3 region: CASSPGQGSSYNEQFF. The CDR3 nucleotides are TGTGCCAGCAGCCCCGGACAGGGGAGCTCCTACAATGAGCAGTTCTTC.

The chain couples TRBV5-1 to TRBJ2-1; TRBD2 aligns across 8 bases. The CDR3 covers 15 residues. V shed 7 bases, J shed 9 bases, and the junction held 15 bases outside the gene matches. Germline assignment: CDR1 SGHRS and CDR2 YFSETQ. The CDR3 is CASLPLAGGSFEQFF. The CDR3 DNA is TGCGCCAGCCTCCCGCTCGCGGGAGGTTCCTTTGAGCAGTTCTTC.

The chain links TRBV5-8 to TRBJ2-7; D uncertain. The germline V gene has CDR1 SGHTS and CDR2 YDEGEE. This CDR3 has 13 residues. Trimming cost V 4 bases and J 0 bases, with 8 bases left between them. The CDR3 protein is CASSTWSSYEQYF. The CDR3 coding sequence is TGTGCCAGCAGCACATGGAGCTCCTACGAGCAGTACTTC.

The chain links TRBV11-2 to TRBJ2-5; maybe TRBD2 (5 bases). Germline V lookup: CDR1 SGHAT, CDR2 FQNNGV. The CDR3 loop spans 13 amino acids. Trimming removed 7 bases at V and 7 bases at J, with 16 bases between. The CDR3 reads CASIPDSMGTQYF. DNA of the CDR3: TGTGCCAGCATCCCGGACTCCATGGGGACCCAGTACTTC.

V is TRBV15 and J is TRBJ2-1; no clear D gene. Germline V gives CDR1 LNHNV, CDR2 YYDKDF (reference sequence). This CDR3 spans 13 amino acids. Trimming cost V 0 bases and J 4 bases, with 4 bases left between them. The CDR3 DNA is TGTGCCACCAGCAGAGAGATTTACAATGAGCAGTTCTTC. As protein: CATSREIYNEQFF.

V gene TRBV6-5 combines with J gene TRBJ1-1; D is possibly TRBD1 (6 bases). V gave up 4 bases and J gave up 5 bases, with 20 bases separating them. CDR3 length: 16 residues. Germline loops: CDR1 MNHEY, CDR2 SVGAGI. CDR3 sequence: CASSSLQGRGSTEAFF. CDR3 bases: TGTGCCAGCAGTTCGCTCCAAGGCAGGGGATCAACTGAAGCTTTCTTT.

The CDR3 loop reads CARSFTRDREEGNTEAFF. The CDR3 coding sequence is TGTGCCAGAAGCTTCACCCGGGACAGGGAGGAAGGGAACACTGAAGCTTTCTTT. The gene calls are TRBV5-3 and TRBJ1-1, with TRBD1 matching over 9 bases. TRBV5-3 is an ORF, and what it does is uncertain. V trimming: 2 bases; J trimming: 1 base; junction bases outside the gene matches: 12. The CDR3 is 18 residues long.

The chain employs TRBV7-9 and TRBJ2-3; TRBD2 agrees at 10 bases. Trimming removed 5 bases from V and 4 bases from J; junction bases left unmatched: 15. This CDR3 region has 18 residues. The V gene's germline CDR1 is SEHNR and CDR2 FQNEAQ (reference sequence). DNA for the CDR3: TGTGCCAGCAGCAGACTTCAAGCGGGGGGGCCTTCCTCAGATACGCAGTATTTT. Its protein product is CASSRLQAGGPSSDTQYF.

The chain links TRBV9 to TRBJ1-5; D possibly corresponds to TRBD1 (6 bases). This CDR3 has 15 amino acids. V lost 4 bases and J 4 bases, leaving 15 bases between the germline ends. CDR1 is SGDLS, CDR2 YYNGEE, per germline. The CDR3 is CASSFSGHPNQPQHF. DNA for the CDR3: TGTGCCAGCAGCTTCTCGGGACACCCAAATCAGCCCCAGCATTTT.

V and J are TRBV6-1 and TRBJ2-7; 9 bases fit TRBD1. The CDR3 is made up of 15 amino acids. The V gene end was trimmed by 6 bases and the J gene end by 4 bases; junction bases not matched to a gene: 10. Germline assignment: CDR1 MNHNS and CDR2 SASEGT. CDR3 DNA sequence: TGTGCCAGCAGAGAACCGGGACAGGGCCGATACGAGCAGTACTTC. Amino acids: CASREPGQGRYEQYF.

V and J are TRBV6-5 and TRBJ1-2, with D unclear. Germline CDR1 and CDR2: MNHEY and SVGAGI. This CDR3 region has 16 residues. Deletions cut 0 bases from V and 8 bases from J, with 19 bases between. This CDR3 is CASSYSFSRHPRGYTF. In nucleotides, the CDR3 is TGTGCCAGCAGTTACTCCTTTTCACGGCATCCTCGCGGCTACACCTTC.

The chain recombines TRBV19 with TRBJ2-1; TRBD1 matches 9 bases. The V gene end was trimmed by 3 bases and the J gene end by 1 base; junction bases not matched to a gene: 4. Germline CDR1 LNHDA, CDR2 SQIVND (reference sequence). The CDR3 is made up of 16 amino acids. CDR3 DNA sequence: TGTGCCAGTAGTATGGAACAGGGGGCATCCTACAATGAGCAGTTCTTC. Translation: CASSMEQGASYNEQFF.

The V call is TRBV7-9, the J call TRBJ1-6; a possible D gene is TRBD1 (5 bases). CDR3 length equals 14 residues. Trimming took 5 bases from V and 7 from J, leaving 12 bases between them. Germline V gene data show CDR1 as SEHNR and CDR2 as FQNEAQ (reference sequence). In DNA, the CDR3 is TGTGCCAGCAGCAACCCGGGGGAAAATTCACCCCTCCACTTT. It specifies CASSNPGENSPLHF.

A remark on this clone: At one boundary the junction diverges from the germline segment, which might be a read error. This sequence joins TRBV7-7 and TRBJ2-2; maybe TRBD1 (6 bases). The germline CDR1 and CDR2 sequences are SSHAT and FNYEAQ (reference sequence). The CDR3 is 16 residues long. CDR3 sequence (DNA): TGTGCTAGCAGCCCTGGCGGGCAGGGGCGGACCGGGGAGCTGTTTTTT. Its protein product is CASSPGGQGRTGELFF.

The chain has TRBV5-4 and TRBJ2-5; D is undetermined. The CDR3 contains 13 residues. The germline CDR1 and CDR2 sequences are SGHNT and YYREEE (reference sequence). Deletions cut 3 bases from V and 2 bases from J, with 8 bases between. CDR3 nucleotides: TGTGCCAGCAGCTCCCAGAGTCAAGAGACCCAGTACTTC. Residues: CASSSQSQETQYF. The whole variable domain, remainder taken from reference TRBV5-4 and TRBJ2-5, is ETGVTQSPTHLIKTRGQQVTLRCSSQSGHNTVSWYQQALGQGPQFIFQYYREEENGRGNFPPRFSGLQFPNYSSELNVNALELDDSALYLCASSSQSQETQYFGPGTRLLVL.

The chain is built from TRBV29-1 and TRBJ1-1, with D perhaps TRBD1 (5 bases). Germline V gene lookup returns CDR1 SQVTM and CDR2 ANQGSEA. The CDR3 totals 14 residues. The CDR3: CRARDRGLNTEAFF. CDR3 DNA: TGCAGAGCAAGAGATCGGGGCCTGAACACTGAAGCTTTCTTT.